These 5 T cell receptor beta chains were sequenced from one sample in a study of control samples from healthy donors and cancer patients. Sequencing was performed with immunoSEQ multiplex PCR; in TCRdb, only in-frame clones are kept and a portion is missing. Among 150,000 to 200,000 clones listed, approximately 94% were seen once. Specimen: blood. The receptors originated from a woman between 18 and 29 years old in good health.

The CDR3 DNA reads TGTGCCAGCAGCTTGTGGCAGGGAGAGACCCAGTACTTC. This translates into CASSLWQGETQYF. The chain couples TRBV5-5 to TRBJ2-5; D is perhaps TRBD1 (5 bases). Germline V gene sequence: CDR1 SGHKS, CDR2 YYEKEE (reference sequence). CDR3 length: 13 residues. V lost 1 base and J 4 bases, leaving 8 bases between the germline ends.

The CDR3 protein is CASSGQGPLGNTEAFF. In DNA, the CDR3 is TGTGCCAGTAGTGGGCAGGGTCCCCTAGGGAACACTGAAGCTTTCTTT. The chain carries TRBV19 and TRBJ1-1; D is possibly TRBD1 (5 bases). The CDR3 is made up of 16 amino acids. The germline V gene has CDR1 LNHDA and CDR2 SQIVND (reference sequence). Trimming pared 5 bases from V and 1 base from J, leaving 17 bases between.

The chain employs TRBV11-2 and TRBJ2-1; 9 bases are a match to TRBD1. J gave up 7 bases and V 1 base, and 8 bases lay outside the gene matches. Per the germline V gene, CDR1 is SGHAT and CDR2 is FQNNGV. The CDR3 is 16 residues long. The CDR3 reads CASSLGDRARTNEQFF. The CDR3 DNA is TGTGCCAGCAGCTTAGGGGACAGGGCCCGCACGAATGAGCAGTTCTTC.

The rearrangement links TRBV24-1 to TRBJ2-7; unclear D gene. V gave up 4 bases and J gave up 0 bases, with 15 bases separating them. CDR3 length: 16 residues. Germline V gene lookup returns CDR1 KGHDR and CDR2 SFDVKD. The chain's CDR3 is CATSDDTVPLSYEQYF. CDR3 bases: TGTGCCACCAGTGACGACACGGTCCCTCTCTCCTACGAGCAGTACTTC.

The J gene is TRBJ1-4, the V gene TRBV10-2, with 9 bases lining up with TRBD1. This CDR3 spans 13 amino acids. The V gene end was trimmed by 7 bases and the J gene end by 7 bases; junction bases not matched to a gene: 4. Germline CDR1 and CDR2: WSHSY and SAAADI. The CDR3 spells CASTKDRGEKLFF. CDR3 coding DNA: TGCGCCAGCACGAAGGACAGGGGTGAAAAACTGTTTTTT.